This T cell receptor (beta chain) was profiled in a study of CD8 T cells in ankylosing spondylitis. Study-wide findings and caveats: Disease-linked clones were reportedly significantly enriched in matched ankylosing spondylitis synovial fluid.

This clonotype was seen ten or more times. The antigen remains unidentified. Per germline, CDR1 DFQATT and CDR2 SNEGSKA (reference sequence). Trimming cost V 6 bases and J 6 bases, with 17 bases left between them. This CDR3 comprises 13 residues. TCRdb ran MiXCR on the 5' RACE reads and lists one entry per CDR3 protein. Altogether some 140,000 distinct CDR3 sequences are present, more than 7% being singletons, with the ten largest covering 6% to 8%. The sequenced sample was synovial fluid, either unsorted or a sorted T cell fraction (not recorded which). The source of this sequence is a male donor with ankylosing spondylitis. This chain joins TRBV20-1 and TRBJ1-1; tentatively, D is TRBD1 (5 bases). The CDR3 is CSAGMGGRSEAFF. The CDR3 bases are TGCAGTGCCGGTATGGGGGGAAGGTCTGAAGCTTTCTTT.